The entry below gives a single T cell receptor (beta chain) sequence along with its context. It has no known antigen specificity. Qualities for individual bases were not recorded, and no much larger clone is one base off. Receptor libraries were prepared by the immunoSEQ multiplex PCR assay. For the multiplex PCR, a mixture combining 60 forward primers for TCR Vbeta segments and 13 reverse primers for TCR Jbeta segments was used. Amplification of the CDR3 region of rearranged TCR beta genes was performed with a multiplex PCR assay on genomic DNA. The Illumina HiSeq System was used to sequence the amplified TCR beta libraries as 87-base-pair reads. The authors processed their data as follows. Across the 670 or so repertoires, a later analysis counted approximately 83 million unique TCR beta chains, some 11 million of which were shared by at least two donors. A nearest-neighbor algorithm error-corrected the raw reads and collapsed the reads into unique sequences, merging closely related sequences to remove PCR and sequencing errors. V, D and J gene segments were assigned by aligning CDR3 sequences to IMGT reference sequences. For a sequence to be retained, at least a six-nucleotide match to both a V gene segment and a J gene segment was required. Rearrangements were classified as productive when the CDR3 lacked stop codons and remained in frame with V and J, and all other rearrangements were classified as non-productive. CDR3 was defined according to IMGT convention as the region running from the second conserved V-encoded cysteine to the conserved J-encoded phenylalanine. The earlier analysis of about 560 of the donors excluded any sequence lacking an unambiguous match to a single V gene segment. An earlier analysis of some 500 of the donors classified V segments as functional when productive rearrangements were above 56.7% and as segregating when the standard deviation between donors was above 5%. A statistical classification framework was built for diagnosing cytomegalovirus status from the catalog of TCR beta chain sequences. In a later analysis, V and J genes were assigned by comparing TCR nucleotide sequences against IMGT/GENE-DB human TR gene sequences. The TCRdist pipeline was used in a later analysis to assign CDR3 sequences and most-parsimonious VDJ recombination scenarios. In a later analysis, each TCR beta chain was defined by its CDR3 amino acid sequence together with its V-gene family, and reads without a unique V-gene family were excluded. As a way to deal with suspected cross-contamination and a sequencing artifact, a later analysis dropped 450 to 600 nucleotide sequences that were highly shared and had low generation probability. In a later analysis, a clonal expansion index for each public chain was calculated from normalized within-repertoire ranks of inferred template counts. In a later analysis, generation probabilities were computed using a VDJ recombination model fitted to out-of-frame rearrangements, and the results were checked against IGoR. In a later analysis, hypergeometric tests were used to score TCR-TCR, TCR-HLA and TCR-CMV co-occurrence, with a repertoire-size bias correction applied to TCR pairs. In a later analysis, false discovery rates were estimated by permuting HLA or CMV assignments 20 times. In a later analysis, co-occurring TCRs were grouped using DBSCAN, with TCRdist sequence similarity added in when clustering inside HLA-allele-positive subsets. For co-occurrence clustering, repertoires with fewer than 30,000 or more than 120,000 public chains were excluded, along with a handful of repertoires with anomalous nucleotide sharing. TCRdb limited this immuneACCESS table to in-frame rearrangements with V and J called. A share of clones is missing; checked studies link under half to unresolved V genes, and the rest is unexplained. D and trimming were read from the DNA, whereas the V and J calls and clone size are those reported in that table. The sample table contains 150,000 to 160,000 clones; only one count was recorded for roughly three quarters of them. About 13% of the sample comes from the top ten.

Including cysteine and phenylalanine, the CDR3 has 15 amino acids. The retained sequence is limited to the CDR3, 45 bases, with the frame set at the first base. V is cut back by 11 bases and J by 0 bases, with 9 bases in the junction unmatched. CDR1 and CDR2, looked up from the germline V gene, are MDHEN and SYDVKM. The entry originates in a study of cytomegalovirus exposure and HLA in healthy donors (dated by TCRdb to about 2017). Concerning the study at large: In an earlier analysis of around 540 of the donors, less than 350 Gb of sequence data and 95 million to 130 million unique TCR beta sequences from about 179 million T cells were reported. The later analysis used no new phenotypic data to find candidate immune exposures, relying instead on TCR beta sequences and their occurrence across donors. In a later analysis, previously published TCR beta repertoires from 500 to 750 donors were re-analyzed and high-resolution HLA genotyping was added so that TCR occurrence patterns could be studied. Every discovery cohort repertoire had been produced on one sequencing platform. A separate validation cohort of some 130 different subjects was used in addition to the roughly 620-subject first cohort. Among roughly 370 genotyped donors of the cohort, an average of roughly 240,000 unique TCR beta nucleotide sequences were sequenced per donor, around 20% of them non-productive. Roughly five DR-DQ haplotypes were treated as single units for association and clustering because of strong linkage in the cohort. The study was designed to test whether signatures of past pathogen exposure could be identified by cataloging public T cell receptors. A later genetic analysis took genome-wide SNP genotypes for about three fifths of the 666 donors and used that subset as a discovery cohort. Donor age, sex, ethnicity and CMV serostatus were collected together with the repertoire data. Typing coverage varied by locus: roughly 620-630 donors for A, B, C, DRB1 and DQB1; roughly 510 for DQA1; more than 600 for DPA1; more than 450 for DPB1. HLA typing covered class I and class II loci at four-digit resolution. An early release that covered 500 to 800 HLA-typed donors contained approximately 300 gigabases of sequencing data and approximately 85 million unique TCR sequences. Of the roughly 410 genotyped donors, 75% to 85% were placed in the genetic ancestry cluster associated with self-reported Caucasian donors. Using immunosequencing, the study profiled T cell repertoires from approximately 700 subjects and related those repertoires to cytomegalovirus serostatus. To predict cytomegalovirus infection status, the study brought together high-throughput TCR immunosequencing, statistical association of individual TCRs with disease status, and machine learning. In an earlier analysis of 550 to 700 of the donors, high-throughput TCR beta sequencing was used to judge whether each TCR beta V gene segment behaved as functional or pseudogenic.

In total, 600 or so healthy bone marrow donors made up the cohort. All cohort members were sampled while nominally healthy, although unrecorded immune exposures were likely present. The donor was CMV seropositive and belonged to the group of 250 to 300 seropositive cohort members. Each donor provided a peripheral blood sample, and peripheral blood mononuclear cells were used for TCR beta sequencing. Genomic DNA was extracted from the blood cell samples with the Qiagen DNeasy Blood Extraction Kit. Results the study describes overall, beyond this receptor: Compared with equally common non-associated chains, HLA-associated TCR beta chains in a later analysis were more clonally expanded and had lower generation probabilities. Correlated functional status among segregating V segments might be attributable to linkage disequilibrium, but an unknown experimental factor could not be ruled out. A total of 150 or so TCR beta chains were listed by the study as associated with cytomegalovirus. In this cohort, only TCR beta chains were sequenced, and detectable features were limited by the absence of alpha or paired-chain data. The classifier was reported to diagnose cytomegalovirus status with high specificity and sensitivity in both the original cohort and the validation cohort. A further reported finding was that TCR beta sequences accurately predicted the HLA-A and HLA-B alleles for most subjects in the first cohort. At a false discovery rate of 0.05, a later analysis linked about 16,000 TCR beta sequences to specific HLA alleles. Because counts were too low, roughly 16 rarely observed V segments, including chromosome 9 orphons, were excluded from the earlier analysis of 500 to 700 of the donors. According to a later analysis, most CMV-associated TCR beta chains appeared to be HLA-restricted, and the HLA associations seemed to be driven largely by CMV exposure. Sequencing depth was assumed to be roughly uniform across donors in the presence/absence analyses, though that assumption may not hold. A group of highly shared sequence variants was considered likely to be a technical artifact of the sequencing pipeline. Strong co-occurrence of HLA alleles, especially DR and DQ, made assigning TCR associations to individual alleles difficult. In a later genetic analysis, fewer N-insertions in productive TCRs were reported among donors in an Asian-associated ancestry cluster than the roughly 640-donor mean. An association between a missense DCLRE1C variant and V-gene and J-gene trimming of TCR beta chains was found in a later genetic analysis and replicated in an independent cohort. In a later analysis, the rate of TCR association differed among HLA loci, with DRB1 alleles having the most associated TCRs and HLA-C alleles having the fewest. In an earlier analysis of fewer than 750 of the donors, most TCR beta V segments were observed in productive rearrangements about 90% or about 30% of the time, broadly matching IMGT annotations. Because HLA typing was unavailable for some donors at each locus, only the typed subset was used in association tests. Across donors, most TCR sequences were observed very rarely, whereas some public TCRs were present in many individuals. The 87-base-pair reads could not distinguish some IMGT-functional V segments, including TRBV6-2 and TRBV6-3, so those segments were excluded. For the cohort, immune exposure information was limited to CMV serostatus. A later analysis reported that several top co-occurrence clusters appeared linked to parvovirus B19, influenza, CMV and Epstein-Barr virus. In vitro tests confirmed that a few of the cytomegalovirus-associated TCR beta chains recognize cytomegalovirus antigens. The authors suggested that the approach could potentially be extended to other disease states and immunological phenotypes.

This sequence originates from a man aged 25 to 40 in good health and CMV-seropositive. The sequence joins TRBV28 to TRBJ2-2; TRBD2 fits 7 bases in the junction. Input material: PBMCs. The base sequence is TGTGCCGTAGAACCGGGAGGAGCGAACACCGGGGAGCTGTTTTTT. The resulting protein is CAVEPGGANTGELFF. The CDR3 plus the reference TRBV28 and TRBJ2-2 genes for the other parts give the full variable domain: DVKVTQSSRYLVKRTGEKVFLECVQDMDHENMFWYRQDPGLGLRLIYFSYDVKMKEKGDIPEGYSVSREKKERFSLILESASTNQTSMYLCAVEPGGANTGELFFGEGSRLTVL.